The 29 T cell receptor beta chains in this list originate from one sample, sequenced in a study of human thymus T cells. The protocol was immunoSEQ multiplex PCR, while the TCRdb copy is restricted to in-frame clones and leaves out a portion. The sample lists 40,000 to 55,000 clones; around 94% were seen once. The sequenced material came from blood. The receptors were sampled from a boy younger than two with a congenital heart defect but otherwise immunologically healthy.

This clone has just one count. The J gene is TRBJ2-7, the V gene TRBV7-8; D ambiguous. V lost 5 bases and J 3 bases, leaving 8 bases between the germline ends. The V gene's germline CDR1 is SGHVS and CDR2 FQNEAQ. This CDR3 region has 12 residues. The CDR3 nucleotides read TGTGCCAGCAGCACTCTAGGCTACGAGCAGTACTTC. This encodes CASSTLGYEQYF.

Only one count was recorded for this clone. This sequence joins TRBV5-1 and TRBJ2-5; D is unresolved. V lost 4 bases, J lost 7 bases, and 17 bases lay in between. Germline assignment: CDR1 SGHRS and CDR2 YFSETQ. The CDR3 contains 14 residues. CDR3 sequence: CASSITSRVGTQYF. The CDR3 nucleotides read TGCGCCAGCAGCATCACTTCCCGAGTTGGGACCCAGTACTTC.

The CDR3 spells CASSLRQSGGYTF. DNA for the CDR3: TGTGCCAGCAGTTTAAGGCAGTCTGGAGGCTACACCTTC. This rearrangement joins TRBV27 to TRBJ1-2; D unclear. This CDR3 comprises 13 residues. Per the germline V gene, CDR1 is MNHEY and CDR2 is SMNVEV (reference sequence). Trimming stripped 2 bases from V and 8 bases from J, with 12 bases between.

The genes are TRBV4-1 and TRBJ2-7; 8 bases map to TRBD1. The CDR3 sequence is 14 residues long. The germline V gene has CDR1 MGHRA and CDR2 YSYEKL. J lost 5 bases, V lost 2 bases, and 5 bases had no gene match. The DNA of the CDR3 is TGCGCCAGCAGCCAACCCCGGGACAGGAACGAGCAGTACTTC. It encodes CASSQPRDRNEQYF.

The CDR3: CASSPSGDSTSYGYTF. CDR3 nucleotides: TGCGCCAGCAGCCCATCAGGGGATTCCACCTCCTATGGCTACACCTTC. This chain uses TRBV4-3 with TRBJ1-2, with D perhaps matching TRBD1 (6 bases). Germline V gene data show CDR1 as LGHNA and CDR2 as YSLEER. This CDR3 contains 16 residues. V was trimmed by 4 bases and J by 4 bases, leaving 19 bases between them.

This clone showed up just a few times. V and J are TRBV7-8 and TRBJ1-6; D is ambiguous. V lost 2 bases to trimming and J lost 7 bases, with 9 bases between them. CDR1 and CDR2 from the germline V gene are SGHVS and FQNEAQ. The CDR3 totals 14 residues. As DNA, the CDR3 is TGTGCCAGCAGCTTAATCGCGGTGAATTCACCCCTCCACTTT. Protein sequence: CASSLIAVNSPLHF.

This clone has only one observation. In DNA, the CDR3 is TGTGCCAGCAGCCAAGATCTAGCGGGGGAGACCCAGTACTTC. Translated: CASSQDLAGETQYF. V gene TRBV4-2 combines with J gene TRBJ2-5; TRBD2 matches at 9 bases. V gave up 0 bases and J gave up 5 bases; unmatched junction bases: 1. The CDR3 has 14 residues. Looked up from germline, CDR1 is LGHNA and CDR2 is YNFKEQ.

This sequence joins TRBV6-5 and TRBJ2-1; maybe TRBD2 (6 bases). Trimming removed 0 bases at V and 6 bases at J, with 15 bases between. The CDR3 extends over 16 amino acids. Per the germline V gene, CDR1 is MNHEY and CDR2 is SVGAGI. DNA of the CDR3: TGTGCCAGCAGTTACTCTAGCCGGGAGATGGGCAATGAGCAGTTCTTC. Amino acid sequence: CASSYSSREMGNEQFF.

The chain uses TRBV6-1 and TRBJ2-1; D gene unclear. This CDR3 region has 11 residues. Per the germline V gene, CDR1 is MNHNS and CDR2 is SASEGT. V was shortened by 7 bases and J by 14 bases, with 15 bases between the two germline ends. The CDR3 DNA reads TGTGCCAGCACCGGCCTTTTCAATGAGTTCTTC. The encoded protein is CASTGLFNEFF.

This chain joins TRBV4-2 and TRBJ2-1, with TRBD2 matching 11 bases. The CDR3 has 15 residues. The V gene end was trimmed by 5 bases and the J gene end by 7 bases; junction bases not matched to a gene: 7. Germline CDR1 LGHNA, CDR2 YNFKEQ. CDR3 bases: TGTGCCAGCAGCTCAGTAGCGGGGGGGCCGAATGAGCAGTTCTTC. Translated: CASSSVAGGPNEQFF.

V usage is TRBV6-6 and J usage is TRBJ1-2, with D perhaps TRBD1 (6 bases). The CDR3 length is 12 residues. Germline CDR1 MNHNY, CDR2 SVGAGI (reference sequence). Deletions cut 0 bases from V and 7 bases from J, with 6 bases between. The CDR3 DNA follows: TGTGCCAGCAGTTACTCAGGGGGTGGCTACACCTTC. It codes for CASSYSGGGYTF.

This chain uses TRBV29-1 with TRBJ1-2, with D unclear. The CDR3 totals 14 residues. CDR1 SQVTM and CDR2 ANQGSEA come from the germline V gene. Trimming shortened V by 0 bases and J by 7 bases, and 15 bases separated the two germline ends. This CDR3 reads CSVEDRRQFPGYTF. The CDR3 DNA sequence: TGCAGCGTTGAAGATCGGAGGCAGTTCCCTGGCTACACCTTC.

This clone appeared a few times. The chain uses TRBV29-1 and TRBJ1-1; TRBD1 might be the D (5 bases). Germline CDR1 reads SQVTM; CDR2 reads ANQGSEA. The V and J ends lost 5 bases and 4 bases respectively, with 14 bases between them. The CDR3 runs 13 residues. The CDR3 coding sequence is TGCAGCGTTCACCAGGGAACGGCCACTGAAGCTTTCTTT. Translation gives CSVHQGTATEAFF.

This clone was seen a few times. The gene calls are TRBV2 and TRBJ1-2; D is perhaps TRBD1 (6 bases). Trimming took off 8 bases at V and 2 bases at J, with 9 bases between the two ends. Germline V CDR1 and CDR2: SNHLY, FYNNEI. This CDR3 is 12 amino acids long. CDR3 loop: CASQGKNYGYTF. CDR3 nucleotide sequence: TGTGCCAGCCAGGGGAAGAACTATGGCTACACCTTC. Combining the CDR3 with reference TRBV2 and TRBJ1-2 gives the whole variable domain EPEVTQTPSHQVTQMGQEVILRCVPISNHLYFYWYRQILGQKVEFLVSFYNNEISEKSEIFDDQFSVERPDGSNFTLKIRSTKLEDSAMYFCASQGKNYGYTFGSGTRLTVV.

The J gene is TRBJ1-6, the V gene TRBV28, with D possibly TRBD1 on 5 matching bases. The CDR3 loop spans 15 amino acids. Looked up from germline, CDR1 is MDHEN and CDR2 is SYDVKM. Between the trimmed V and J ends, which lost 2 bases and 7 bases, there was a span of 12 bases. The CDR3 DNA reads as TGTGCCAGCAGTTTAGCGGGGGTGAGCAATTCACCCCTCCACTTT. Its translation is CASSLAGVSNSPLHF.

Only one count was recorded for this clone. The chain has TRBV4-2 and TRBJ2-2; D is unresolved. The germline V and J ends were trimmed by 0 bases and 6 bases, with 5 bases remaining between them. In germline, CDR1 is LGHNA, CDR2 YNFKEQ. This CDR3 region has 13 residues. CDR3 loop: CASSQEVPGELFF. CDR3 in DNA: TGTGCCAGCAGCCAAGAAGTCCCCGGGGAGCTGTTTTTT.

The chain is built from TRBV10-3 and TRBJ1-2; 7 nucleotides match TRBD1. The CDR3 is 15 amino acids. The V segment lost 2 bases and the J segment 1 base; nucleotides outside the gene matches: 4. Looked up from germline, CDR1 is ENHRY and CDR2 is SYGVKD. The CDR3 here is CAISEEGAGNYGYTF. The DNA for the CDR3 is TGTGCCATCAGTGAGGAGGGGGCTGGTAACTATGGCTACACCTTC.

The V and J genes are TRBV5-1 and TRBJ2-7; D remains unclear. The CDR3 loop spans 15 amino acids. Per the germline V gene, CDR1 is SGHRS and CDR2 is YFSETQ. The V and J ends lost 0 bases and 0 bases respectively, with 10 bases between them. The CDR3 spells CASSLVSRSSYEQYF. In nucleotides, the CDR3 is TGCGCCAGCAGCTTGGTGTCCAGGAGCTCCTACGAGCAGTACTTC.

The chain couples TRBV11-3 to TRBJ2-1; D is possibly TRBD2 (6 bases). V lost 2 bases and J 5 bases, leaving 13 bases between the germline ends. Per the germline V gene, CDR1 is SGHNT and CDR2 is YENEEA. The length of the CDR3 is 15 residues. The CDR3 region is CASSLMGGSNNEQFF. CDR3 DNA: TGTGCCAGCAGCTTAATGGGGGGATCTAACAATGAGCAGTTCTTC.

The V call is TRBV6-6, the J call TRBJ2-7; 8 bases fit TRBD1. Germline CDR1 MNHNY, CDR2 SVGAGI (reference sequence). The CDR3 contains 16 residues. After removal of 5 bases from V and 6 bases from J, the junction contained 15 bases not matched to a gene. Here the CDR3 reads CASSGIGTGPRPEQYF. The CDR3 region has the DNA TGTGCCAGCAGTGGCATAGGGACAGGCCCTCGCCCCGAGCAGTACTTC.

This clone is a singleton in its sample. This rearrangement joins TRBV5-1 to TRBJ2-7, with D possibly matching TRBD1 (5 bases). Trimming cost V 4 bases and J 2 bases, with 13 bases left between them. The CDR3 has 14 residues. CDR1 SGHRS and CDR2 YFSETQ come from the germline V gene. CDR3 coding DNA: TGCGCCAGCAGCGTCTACAAGGGGCCCTACGAGCAGTACTTC. Protein sequence: CASSVYKGPYEQYF.

V is TRBV5-4 and J is TRBJ2-5; no definite D call. The CDR3 length is 12 residues. V was cut by 4 bases and J by 1 base, with 5 bases left in between. Germline V gene lookup returns CDR1 SGHNT and CDR2 YYREEE (reference sequence). CDR3 nucleotides: TGTGCCAGCAGCACGGCCCAAGAGACCCAGTACTTC. It specifies CASSTAQETQYF.

The V call is TRBV19, the J call TRBJ2-7, with D possibly called TRBD1 or TRBD2 (5 bases each). The germline V and J ends were trimmed by 10 bases and 4 bases, with 20 bases remaining between them. This CDR3 contains 14 residues. Germline values: CDR1 LNHDA, CDR2 SQIVND (reference sequence). CDR3 region: CATSSRDGLYEQYF. CDR3 DNA: TGTGCCACCTCCTCCCGGGACGGACTTTACGAGCAGTACTTC.

This clone occurred a few times. This chain links TRBV15 with TRBJ1-6; D remains unclear. The CDR3 covers 15 residues. CDR1 LNHNV and CDR2 YYDKDF come from the germline V gene (reference sequence). V shed 1 base and J shed 9 bases, with 13 bases lying between them. This CDR3 reads CATSRVVAGSSPLHF. As DNA, the CDR3 is TGTGCCACCAGCAGAGTGGTAGCAGGATCTTCACCCCTCCACTTT.

J is TRBJ2-2 and V is TRBV30; D is undetermined. The CDR3 is 13 amino acids. Trimming stripped 0 bases from V and 1 base from J, with 3 bases between. Germline V gene lookup returns CDR1 GTSNPN and CDR2 SVGIG (reference sequence). CDR3 region: CAWSVKNTGELFF. CDR3 DNA: TGTGCCTGGAGTGTAAAGAACACCGGGGAGCTGTTTTTT.

The CDR3 DNA reads as TGTGCCAGCACCTCCGATGGGGGGGAGCTGTTTTTT. It encodes CASTSDGGELFF. The rearrangement links TRBV2 to TRBJ2-2; D is uncertain. The germline V and J ends were trimmed by 7 bases and 8 bases, with 11 bases remaining between them. Looked up from germline, CDR1 is SNHLY and CDR2 is FYNNEI. This CDR3 comprises 12 residues.

V is TRBV5-4 and J is TRBJ1-2; a weak D match, TRBD1 (6 bases). Germline CDR1 and CDR2: SGHNT and YYREEE (reference sequence). Trimming took off 4 bases at V and 3 bases at J, with 19 bases between the two ends. This CDR3 comprises 16 residues. CDR3: CASSLGGAANYYGYTF. DNA of the CDR3: TGTGCCAGCAGCCTTGGGGGGGCAGCAAATTACTATGGCTACACCTTC. The full variable domain, with the rest looked up from reference TRBV5-4 and TRBJ1-2, is ETGVTQSPTHLIKTRGQQVTLRCSSQSGHNTVSWYQQALGQGPQFIFQYYREEENGRGNFPPRFSGLQFPNYSSELNVNALELDDSALYLCASSLGGAANYYGYTFGSGTRLTVV.

V usage is TRBV7-9 and J usage is TRBJ2-5; 7 nucleotides agree with TRBD2. CDR3 length: 14 residues. V trimming: 6 bases; J trimming: 5 bases; junction bases outside the gene matches: 9. From germline, CDR1 is SEHNR and CDR2 FQNEAQ (reference sequence). This CDR3 is CASRTAKAGETQYF. In DNA form, the CDR3 reads TGTGCCAGCAGGACGGCCAAAGCGGGGGAGACCCAGTACTTC.

This CDR3 is CASSSRSWGFTDTQYF. The CDR3 DNA reads TGTGCCAGCAGCTCTCGCTCTTGGGGATTCACAGATACGCAGTATTTT. The genes are TRBV5-6 and TRBJ2-3; D not certain. This CDR3 has 16 amino acids. Looked up from germline, CDR1 is SGHDT and CDR2 is YYEEEE. V lost 3 bases, J lost 2 bases, and 16 bases lay in between.